This paragraph reports one T cell receptor beta chain. This sample stems from a study of blood T cell repertoires in COVID-19. Overall study context: The study drew acute and convalescent COVID-19 samples from the United States, Italy and Spain.

Here immunoSEQ multiplex PCR was the method, and the copy in TCRdb shows in-frame clones only, minus some. Seen here are more than 200,000 clones, about nine tenths observed once, and the top ten hold around 6%. The germline gives CDR1 SGHVT, CDR2 SQSDAQ. The CDR3 extends over 19 amino acids. The trim removed 5 bases at V and 7 bases at J, leaving 16 bases unmatched. This chain connects TRBV7-4 to TRBJ2-5, with 16 bases lining up with TRBD2. Sequencing was carried out using PBMCs or T cells enriched from blood (not recorded which). The sequence was collected from a woman aged 30 to 39 with acute COVID-19. The CDR3 protein is CASSPRHGTSGRECGTQYF. The CDR3 nucleotides are TGTGCCAGCAGCCCCCGCCATGGGACTAGCGGGAGGGAGTGTGGGACCCAGTACTTC.